One sample yielded the 10 T cell receptor beta chains listed below, sequenced in a study of T cells in localized non-small cell lung cancer. Clones were read by immunoSEQ multiplex PCR, and TCRdb kept only the in-frame ones, dropping some. The sample lists 1,300 to 1,500 clones, approximately 21% occurring once. This material consisted of lung tumor tissue, taken before any cancer treatment. The receptors derive from a male donor aged 60 or older with stage I lung adenocarcinoma.

V and J are TRBV30 and TRBJ2-2; possible D gene TRBD1, 5 bases. The CDR3 runs to 13 residues. Trimming removed 5 bases at V and 4 bases at J, with 11 bases between. CDR1 is GTSNPN and CDR2 is SVGIG in the germline V gene (reference sequence). The CDR3: CAWGRQSTGELFF. Here the CDR3 DNA reads TGTGCCTGGGGTAGACAGTCCACCGGGGAGCTGTTTTTT.

The chain links TRBV18 to TRBJ2-1; maybe TRBD2 (5 bases). This CDR3 region has 15 residues. Germline CDR1 reads KGHSH; CDR2 reads LQKENI. V was cut by 5 bases and J by 5 bases, with 16 bases left in between. The CDR3 loop reads CASSERGAENNEQFF. In DNA, the CDR3 is TGTGCCAGCTCAGAACGCGGAGCGGAGAACAATGAGCAGTTCTTC. The whole variable domain, filled in from reference TRBV18 and TRBJ2-1, reads NAGVMQNPRHLVRRRGQEARLRCSPMKGHSHVYWYRQLPEEGLKFMVYLQKENIIDESGMPKERFSAEFPKEGPSILRIQQVVRGDSAAYFCASSERGAENNEQFFGPGTRLTVL.

The chain couples TRBV18 to TRBJ1-1; 8 nucleotides match TRBD1. Germline CDR1 is KGHSH and CDR2 is LQKENI. The V gene end was trimmed by 0 bases and the J gene end by 1 base; junction bases not matched to a gene: 4. The CDR3 spans 16 residues. The CDR3 nucleotides read TGTGCCAGCTCACCACCAACAGGGGGACCGAACACTGAAGCTTTCTTT. Encoded protein: CASSPPTGGPNTEAFF. The variable domain in full, completed from reference TRBV18 and TRBJ1-1, reads NAGVMQNPRHLVRRRGQEARLRCSPMKGHSHVYWYRQLPEEGLKFMVYLQKENIIDESGMPKERFSAEFPKEGPSILRIQQVVRGDSAAYFCASSPPTGGPNTEAFFGQGTRLTVV.

The rearrangement joins TRBV11-3 to TRBJ2-5; D is uncertain. Germline loops: CDR1 SGHNT, CDR2 YENEEA. V gave up 1 base and J gave up 4 bases, with 13 bases separating them. This CDR3 has 15 residues. DNA for the CDR3: TGTGCCAGCAGCTTAGTGTGGGTCAAAATAGAGACCCAGTACTTC. Protein sequence: CASSLVWVKIETQYF. Full variable domain (outside the CDR3, taken from reference TRBV11-3 and TRBJ2-5): EAGVVQSPRYKIIEKKQPVAFWCNPISGHNTLYWYLQNLGQGPELLIRYENEEAVDDSQLPKDRFSAERLKGVDSTLKIQPAELGDSAVYLCASSLVWVKIETQYFGPGTRLLVL.

This sequence joins TRBV11-3 and TRBJ2-1; D is uncertain. The CDR3 sequence is 14 residues long. Germline V gives CDR1 SGHNT, CDR2 YENEEA. Trimming removed 5 bases at V and 6 bases at J, with 14 bases between. CDR3 in DNA: TGTGCCAGCAGCCCGTCGGCGAGTGTCAATGAGCAGTTCTTC. The encoded protein is CASSPSASVNEQFF.

The rearrangement joins TRBV18 to TRBJ2-7; no clear D gene. CDR1 and CDR2 from the germline V gene are KGHSH and LQKENI. The CDR3 extends over 13 amino acids. V was pared by 5 bases and J by 5 bases, with 13 bases between. CDR3 nucleotides: TGTGCCAGCTCAAAATCGGGCTCTGACGAGCAGTACTTC. It yields the protein CASSKSGSDEQYF.

The CDR3 region is CASKIRENTEAFF. The DNA for the CDR3 is TGTGCCAGTAAAATCAGGGAGAACACTGAAGCTTTCTTT. The V gene is TRBV19, the J gene TRBJ1-1, with D tentatively TRBD1 (5 bases). The CDR3 length is 13 residues. V lost 7 bases to trimming and J lost 1 base, with 10 bases between them. Per germline, CDR1 LNHDA and CDR2 SQIVND (reference sequence).

This clone was picked up a small number of times. CDR3 sequence (DNA): TGTGCCAGCAGCTTGGCCGGGGGGAGCACAGATACGCAGTATTTT. Its translation is CASSLAGGSTDTQYF. The chain is built from TRBV11-3 and TRBJ2-3; 7 positions agree with TRBD2. V lost 3 bases, J lost 0 bases, and 3 bases stayed unmatched. CDR3 length: 15 residues. The germline V gene encodes CDR1 SGHNT and CDR2 YENEEA. The full variable domain, in which reference TRBV11-3 and TRBJ2-3 provide the parts outside the CDR3, is EAGVVQSPRYKIIEKKQPVAFWCNPISGHNTLYWYLQNLGQGPELLIRYENEEAVDDSQLPKDRFSAERLKGVDSTLKIQPAELGDSAVYLCASSLAGGSTDTQYFGPGTRLTVL.

V usage is TRBV11-3 and J usage is TRBJ2-7; D unclear. The CDR3 contains 14 residues. Germline CDR1 reads SGHNT; CDR2 reads YENEEA. Trimming removed 5 bases from V and 2 bases from J, with 13 bases in between. The CDR3 here is CASSDGPQAYEQYF. The CDR3 region has the DNA TGTGCCAGCAGCGATGGCCCCCAAGCCTACGAGCAGTACTTC.

The V call is TRBV11-3, the J call TRBJ2-7; TRBD1 matches 12 bases. V trimming: 4 bases; J trimming: 7 bases; junction bases outside the gene matches: 8. The length of the CDR3 is 15 residues. The germline CDR1 and CDR2 sequences are SGHNT and YENEEA. CDR3 DNA: TGTGCCAGCAGCTCCCGGGACAGGGGGCTCGGGGAGCAGTACTTC. Its translation: CASSSRDRGLGEQYF.